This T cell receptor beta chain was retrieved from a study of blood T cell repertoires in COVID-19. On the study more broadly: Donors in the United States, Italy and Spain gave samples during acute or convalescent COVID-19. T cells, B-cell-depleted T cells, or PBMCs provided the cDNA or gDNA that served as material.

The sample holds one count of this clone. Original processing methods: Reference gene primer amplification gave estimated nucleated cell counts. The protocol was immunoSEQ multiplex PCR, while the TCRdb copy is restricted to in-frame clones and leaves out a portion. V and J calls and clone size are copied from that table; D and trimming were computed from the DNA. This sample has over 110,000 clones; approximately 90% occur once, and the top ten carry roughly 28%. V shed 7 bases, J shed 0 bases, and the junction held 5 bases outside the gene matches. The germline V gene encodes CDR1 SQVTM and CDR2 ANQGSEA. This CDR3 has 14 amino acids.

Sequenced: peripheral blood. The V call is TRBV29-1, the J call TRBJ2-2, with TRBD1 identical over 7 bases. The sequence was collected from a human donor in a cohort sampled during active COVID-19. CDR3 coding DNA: TGCAGCGCCACGACAGGGTCGAACACCGGGGAGCTGTTTTTT. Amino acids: CSATTGSNTGELFF.